This entry lists 12 T cell receptor beta chains sequenced from one sample in a study of blood T cell repertoires in COVID-19 (dated by TCRdb to about 2020). Library method: the immunoSEQ multiplex PCR assay. TCRdb provides this immuneACCESS table in a form limited to in-frame rearrangements. Some clones are lacking; in checked studies, under half of them reflect an unresolved V gene, and why the rest are absent is not known. The sample yields over 350,000 clones; around 86% were counted once. Roughly 1.4% of the sample goes to the ten largest clones. Source material: peripheral blood. Every receptor here comes from a woman aged 30 to 39 with active or convalescent COVID-19.

V usage is TRBV27 and J usage is TRBJ1-2; 8 nucleotides agree with TRBD1. The CDR3 spans 16 residues. The ends lost 4 bases at V and 7 bases at J; junction bases unmatched: 14. Germline CDR1 MNHEY, CDR2 SMNVEV (reference sequence). CDR3 in amino acids: CASSSLSDRAGSGYTF. CDR3 bases: TGTGCCAGCAGTTCATTATCGGACAGGGCAGGAAGTGGCTACACCTTC.

This clone was recorded once. The V and J genes are TRBV7-2 and TRBJ2-7; weak D call: TRBD2 (6 bases). The CDR3 extends over 15 amino acids. V lost 5 bases and J 0 bases, leaving 14 bases between the germline ends. In germline, CDR1 is SGHTA, CDR2 FQGNSA. CDR3 protein: CASSELAQSSYEQYF. The CDR3 DNA reads as TGTGCCAGCAGCGAACTAGCTCAAAGCTCCTACGAGCAGTACTTC.

V is TRBV19 and J is TRBJ1-5; weak D call: TRBD1 (5 bases). The V end was cut by 3 bases, the J end by 4 bases, with 19 bases between. This CDR3 is 17 amino acids long. The germline V gene has CDR1 LNHDA and CDR2 SQIVND (reference sequence). The CDR3 DNA reads TGTGCCAGTAGTATTTCCGACAGATCCTTTAGGAATCAGCCCCAGCATTTT. Translation gives CASSISDRSFRNQPQHF. Based on the CDR3 plus reference TRBV19 and TRBJ1-5, the full variable domain is DGGITQSPKYLFRKEGQNVTLSCEQNLNHDAMYWYRQDPGQGLRLIYYSQIVNDFQKGDIAEGYSVSREKKESFPLTVTSAQKNPTAFYLCASSISDRSFRNQPQHFGDGTRLSIL.

The gene calls are TRBV7-6 and TRBJ1-5; 7 nucleotides agree with TRBD1. J was trimmed by 3 bases and V by 1 base; bases with no gene match: 3. The CDR3 contains 15 residues. The V gene's germline CDR1 is SGHVS and CDR2 FNYEAQ. The CDR3 protein is CASSLGQGPNQPQHF. CDR3 DNA: TGTGCCAGCAGCTTAGGACAGGGCCCCAATCAGCCCCAGCATTTT.

The chain carries TRBV6-1 and TRBJ2-3; perhaps TRBD2 as D (6 bases). The CDR3 covers 15 residues. V lost 0 bases to trimming and J lost 1 base, with 8 bases between them. Germline V gene data show CDR1 as MNHNS and CDR2 as SASEGT. The CDR3 nucleotides read TGTGCCAGCAGTGAAGCGCCTAGCGGCACAGATACGCAGTATTTT. Amino acids: CASSEAPSGTDTQYF.

The gene calls are TRBV2 and TRBJ1-4; possibly TRBD1 for D (5 bases). The CDR3 sequence is 13 residues long. Trimming took 8 bases from V and 8 from J, leaving 15 bases between them. Per the germline V gene, CDR1 is SNHLY and CDR2 is FYNNEI. The CDR3 reads CASQGQGREKLFF. DNA of the CDR3: TGTGCCAGCCAAGGGCAGGGTAGGGAAAAACTGTTTTTT. Variable domain in full (rest from reference TRBV2 and TRBJ1-4): EPEVTQTPSHQVTQMGQEVILRCVPISNHLYFYWYRQILGQKVEFLVSFYNNEISEKSEIFDDQFSVERPDGSNFTLKIRSTKLEDSAMYFCASQGQGREKLFFGSGTQLSVL.

This clone has just a few counts. The CDR3 region is CAWKGGPEAFF. DNA of the CDR3: TGTGCCTGGAAAGGGGGACCTGAAGCTTTCTTT. This sequence joins TRBV30 and TRBJ1-1, with D perhaps matching TRBD1 (6 bases). The CDR3 covers 11 residues. The V gene lost 4 bases and the J gene lost 6 bases, with 9 bases spanning the gap. Germline V gene sequence: CDR1 GTSNPN, CDR2 SVGIG (reference sequence).

This clone came up once. This sequence joins TRBV9 and TRBJ2-1, with 7 bases lining up with TRBD2. The CDR3 has 13 residues. CDR1 SGDLS and CDR2 YYNGEE come from the germline V gene. Trimming took 4 bases from V and 6 from J; bases not matched to a gene: 4. In DNA, the CDR3 is TGTGCCAGCAGCAGCCGACTAGCCAATGAGCAGTTCTTC. Its protein is CASSSRLANEQFF.

V gene TRBV6-5 combines with J gene TRBJ1-2, with 9 bases that match TRBD1. J gave up 12 bases and V 6 bases, and 8 bases lay outside the gene matches. In germline, CDR1 is MNHEY, CDR2 SVGAGI. The CDR3 consists of 12 residues. The CDR3 sequence: CASRGQGGGDTF. CDR3 nucleotides: TGTGCCAGCAGGGGACAGGGTGGAGGGGACACCTTC.

On this clone: At the DNA level, this CDR3 is encoded by other sequences in the same sample as well. This sequence joins TRBV5-1 and TRBJ1-3, with D uncertain. Between the trimmed V and J ends, which lost 0 bases and 4 bases, there was a span of 8 bases. Germline CDR1 is SGHRS and CDR2 is YFSETQ. The CDR3 is 14 amino acids. CDR3 residues: CASSLAGSGNTIYF. The CDR3 nucleotides read TGCGCCAGCAGCTTGGCGGGGTCAGGAAACACCATATATTTT.

The chain combines TRBV29-1 with TRBJ1-2, with TRBD1 matching over 10 bases. Germline V gene lookup returns CDR1 SQVTM and CDR2 ANQGSEA. Unmatched junction bases numbered 5, after V lost 3 bases and J lost 7 bases. CDR3 length equals 13 residues. The CDR3 loop reads CSVDPGQGSGYTF. CDR3 DNA sequence: TGCAGCGTTGACCCGGGACAGGGGTCTGGCTACACCTTC. The entire variable domain, with the rest obtained from reference TRBV29-1 and TRBJ1-2, is as follows: SAVISQKPSRDICQRGTSLTIQCQVDSQVTMMFWYRQQPGQSLTLIATANQGSEATYESGFVIDKFPISRPNLTFSTLTVSNMSPEDSSIYLCSVDPGQGSGYTFGSGTRLTVV.

This clone was observed once. V is TRBV5-1 and J is TRBJ2-7; possibly TRBD2 for D (5 bases). V was trimmed by 4 bases and J by 1 base, leaving 9 bases between them. This CDR3 has 13 amino acids. Germline V CDR1 and CDR2: SGHRS, YFSETQ. CDR3 region: CASSVGDSYEQYF. For the CDR3, the DNA is TGCGCCAGCAGCGTCGGGGATTCCTACGAGCAGTACTTC.